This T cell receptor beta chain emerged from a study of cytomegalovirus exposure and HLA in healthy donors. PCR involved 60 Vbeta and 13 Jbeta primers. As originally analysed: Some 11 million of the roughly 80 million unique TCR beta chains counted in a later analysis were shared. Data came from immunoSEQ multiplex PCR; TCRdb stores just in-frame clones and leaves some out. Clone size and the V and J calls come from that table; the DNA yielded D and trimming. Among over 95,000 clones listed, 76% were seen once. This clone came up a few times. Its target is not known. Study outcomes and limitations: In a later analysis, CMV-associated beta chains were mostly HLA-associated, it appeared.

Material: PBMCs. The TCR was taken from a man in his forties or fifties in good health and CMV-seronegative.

CDR3 sequence (DNA): TGCGCCAGCAGCCCAGACAGGGGAAACACCATATATTTT. Its protein product is CASSPDRGNTIYF. This chain uses TRBV4-3 with TRBJ1-3; the D gene is possibly TRBD1 (6 bases). V was cut by 4 bases and J by 4 bases, with 8 bases left in between. There are 13 residues in the CDR3. CDR1 and CDR2 from the germline V gene are LGHNA and YSLEER.